This TCR beta chain came from a study of graft-versus-host responses after intestinal transplantation. Using immunoSEQ multiplex PCR, the repertoire was profiled, and TCRdb retains in-frame clones only, with some absent. This sample yields roughly 8,400 clones, of which under 80% are seen a single time; approximately 32% belongs to the top ten. Study outcomes and limitations: GvH clones appeared in recipient marrow, some first in ileum or blood.

Comments on this clone: Its specificity is unknown.

V shed 4 bases and J shed 3 bases, with 7 bases lying between them. This CDR3 is built from 13 residues. Germline CDR1 is MNHNY and CDR2 is SVGAGI (reference sequence). To release intraepithelial and lamina propria lymphocytes, the graft tissue was processed. The chain is built from TRBV6-6 and TRBJ2-1, with D tentatively TRBD1 (6 bases). Source: ileum tissue, taken about 490 days after intestinal transplant. This sequence was found in a human patient who received an intestinal transplant, so some T cells may come from the graft donor. CDR3 sequence (DNA): TGTGCCAGCAGTTCGGGACACTACAATGAGCAGTTCTTC. This gives the protein CASSSGHYNEQFF.